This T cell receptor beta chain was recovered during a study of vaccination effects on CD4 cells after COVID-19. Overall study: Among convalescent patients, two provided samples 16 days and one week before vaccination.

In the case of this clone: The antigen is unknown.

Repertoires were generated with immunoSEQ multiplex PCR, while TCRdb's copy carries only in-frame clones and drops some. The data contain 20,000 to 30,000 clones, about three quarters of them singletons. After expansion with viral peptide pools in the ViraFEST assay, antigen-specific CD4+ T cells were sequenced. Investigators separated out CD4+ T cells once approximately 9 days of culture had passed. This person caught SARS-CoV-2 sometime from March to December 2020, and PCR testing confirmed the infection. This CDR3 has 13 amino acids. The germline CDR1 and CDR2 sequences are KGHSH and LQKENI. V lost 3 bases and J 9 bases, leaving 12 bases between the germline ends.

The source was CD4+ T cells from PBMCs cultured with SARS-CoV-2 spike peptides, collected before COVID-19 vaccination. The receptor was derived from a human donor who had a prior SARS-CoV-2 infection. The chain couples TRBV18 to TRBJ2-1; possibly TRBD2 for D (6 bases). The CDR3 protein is CASSPGRFSEQFF. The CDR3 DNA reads TGTGCCAGCTCACCCGGGAGATTCTCTGAGCAGTTCTTC.